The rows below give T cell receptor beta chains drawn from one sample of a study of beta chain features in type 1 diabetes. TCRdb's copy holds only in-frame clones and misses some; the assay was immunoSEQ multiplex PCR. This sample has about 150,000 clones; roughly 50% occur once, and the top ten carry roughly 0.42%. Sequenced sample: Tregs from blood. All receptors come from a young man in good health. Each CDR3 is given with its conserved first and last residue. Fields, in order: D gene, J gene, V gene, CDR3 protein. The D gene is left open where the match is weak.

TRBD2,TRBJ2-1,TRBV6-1,CASKTSSPPGEQFF
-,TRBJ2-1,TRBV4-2,CASSQDLGLHVHNEQFF
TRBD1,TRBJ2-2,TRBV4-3,CASSQEQGSAGELFF
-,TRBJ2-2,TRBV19,CASSINWRSTGELFF
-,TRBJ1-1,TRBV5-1,CASSLVGASNTEAFF
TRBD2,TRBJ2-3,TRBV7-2,CASSFFRGGGRADTQYF
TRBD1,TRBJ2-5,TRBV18,CASSPRTGGWQETQYF
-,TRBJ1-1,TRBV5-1,CASSLRVIGGSNTEAFF
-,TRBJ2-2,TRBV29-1,CSSSLLTGELFF
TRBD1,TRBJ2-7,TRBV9,CASSVGQGAIEQYF
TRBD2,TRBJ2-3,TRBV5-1,CASSFERGGTDTQYF
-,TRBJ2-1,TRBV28,CASTTSGGRWNEQFF
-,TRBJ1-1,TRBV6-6,CASSPGVTPNTEAFF
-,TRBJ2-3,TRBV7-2,CASRLGLSTDTQYF
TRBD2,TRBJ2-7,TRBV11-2,CASSRRLAGITYEQYF
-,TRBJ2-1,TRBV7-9,CASSLVNEQFF
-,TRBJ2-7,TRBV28,CASRRPLSGTALNEQYF
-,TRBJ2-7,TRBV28,CASSIQNRGPYEQYF
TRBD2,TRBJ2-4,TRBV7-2,CASSPGGNIQYF
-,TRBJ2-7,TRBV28,CASTIGAGTGYEQYF
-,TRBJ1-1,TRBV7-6,CASSLFQVNTEAFF
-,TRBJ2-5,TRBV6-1,CASGFGQLGKTQYF
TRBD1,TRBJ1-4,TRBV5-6,CASSLTGVNEKLFF
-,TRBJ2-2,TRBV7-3,CASSRSGGPGELFF
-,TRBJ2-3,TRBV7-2,CASSWRVGGTDTQYF
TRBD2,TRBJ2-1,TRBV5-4,CASRKNGPSGTYNEQFF
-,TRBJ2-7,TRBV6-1,CASSPVGLYEQYF
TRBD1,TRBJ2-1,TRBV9,CASSARTRGLYNEQFF
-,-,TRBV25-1,CASSEPGVYEQYF
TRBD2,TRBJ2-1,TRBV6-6,CASKLAGVGDEQFF
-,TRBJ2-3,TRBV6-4,CASSPRRGDTQYF
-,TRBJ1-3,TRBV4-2,CASSQGRAGNTIYF
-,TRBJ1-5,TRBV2,CASSDVGQPLSNQPQHF
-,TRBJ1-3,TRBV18,CASSQTGEWNTIYF
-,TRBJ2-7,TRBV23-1,CASSQSEDCSYEQYF
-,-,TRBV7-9,CASSLDDTSPFYEQYF
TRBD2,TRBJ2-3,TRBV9,CASSRLTLADGIDTQYF
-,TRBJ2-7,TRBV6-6,CASRAPQGSDSYEQYF
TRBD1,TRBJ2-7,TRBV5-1,CASSFADSTGGHEQYF
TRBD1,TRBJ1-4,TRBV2,CASMRTGAGEKLFF
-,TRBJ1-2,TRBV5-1,CASSFGDTINYGYTF
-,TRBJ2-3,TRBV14,CASSQWQGSDTQYF
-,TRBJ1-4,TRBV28,CASRADSHEKLFF
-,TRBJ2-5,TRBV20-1,CSDLRETQYF
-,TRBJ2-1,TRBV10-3,CAISDPGQSEQFF
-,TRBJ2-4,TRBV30,CAWSGAAIQYF
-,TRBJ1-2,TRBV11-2,CASSLSTGNYGYTF
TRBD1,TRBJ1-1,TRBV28,CASSPGGRRNTEAFF
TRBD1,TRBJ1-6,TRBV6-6,CASPQRQGALNSPLHF
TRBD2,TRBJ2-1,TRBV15,CATSPELVAGSNEQFF
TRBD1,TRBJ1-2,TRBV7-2,CASSRDRENYGYTF
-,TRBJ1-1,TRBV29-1,CSVAQVVNTEAFF
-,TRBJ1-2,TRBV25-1,CASSDLGRPYGYTF
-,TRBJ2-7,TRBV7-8,CASSSRGYEQYF
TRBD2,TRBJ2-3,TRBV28,CASNGLVTDTQYF